This T cell receptor (beta chain) appears in the sequencing data of a study of regulatory T cells in long-lasting Graves disease. Study in general: Newly diagnosed Graves' patients took antithyroid drugs under 3 months. Findings and limits, study-wide: Researchers reported studying only peripheral blood, not thyroid tissue.

A note on this clonotype: As yet, its antigen is unknown.

This CDR3 region has 13 residues. The V end was cut by 6 bases, the J end by 0 bases, with 8 bases between. The time point was: newly diagnosed GD, antithyroid drugs for less than 3 months. Scientists built the TCR library using RNA that was extracted from PBMCs. For TCR beta, libraries came from iRepertoire HTBI primers and Arm-PCR of CDR3 regions. Per the original data handling: Samples revealed roughly 62 TRBV and approximately 15 TRBJ segments. From the multiplex PCR reads, TCRdb called clonotypes with MiXCR, one entry per CDR3 protein. TCRdb assigned the V and J calls; the authors' analysis was not used. The table lists 450,000 to 600,000 distinct CDR3 sequences, under 20% of them singletons. The data also belong to a second study, concerning T cells in Graves' hyperthyroidism and ophthalmopathy.

This material consisted of peripheral blood mononuclear cells (PBMCs), taken at new diagnosis, from a patient treated with antithyroid drugs. This rearrangement joins TRBV12-3 or TRBV12-4 to TRBJ1-1; D is unclear. This TCR came from a man aged 35-49 years with Graves disease. The CDR3: CASSPPVNTEAFF. The CDR3 region has the DNA TGTGCCAGCAGCCCTCCAGTGAACACTGAAGCTTTCTTT.